This T cell receptor (beta chain) was captured by sequencing in a study of beta chain features in type 1 diabetes. Study observations and caveats: VDJ junctions in type 1 diabetes patients carried more deletions and fewer insertions. Among patients with Type 1 diabetes, TCRB CDR3s were moderately but significantly shorter in every one of the four CD4+ subsets.

This clone was seen a few times. Its antigen is currently unknown. Sorted cells reached over 95% purity in every population. CDR1 and CDR2 from the germline V gene are SQVTM and ANQGSEA. The germline V and J ends were trimmed by 1 base and 1 base, with 8 bases remaining between them. This CDR3 has 14 residues. Sequenced material consisted of expressed TCRB transcripts (all of the isolated RNA was reverse transcribed). Here immunoSEQ multiplex PCR was the method, and the copy in TCRdb shows in-frame clones only, minus some. The table includes 640,000 or so clones, over 13% detected once. The receptor was isolated from a man between 18 and 29 years old with type 1 diabetes. The chain couples TRBV29-1 to TRBJ2-1; D call uncertain. The sample taken for sequencing was naive CD4+ T cells from blood. CDR3 DNA: TGCAGCGTTGAAGCTACAGCGTCCTACAATGAGCAGTTCTTC. Translated: CSVEATASYNEQFF.